Listed here are 7 T cell receptor beta chains from one sample, sequenced in a study of beta chain features in type 1 diabetes. The investigators reverse transcribed all of the isolated RNA, so they sequenced expressed TCRB transcripts. The repertoire was sequenced with immunoSEQ multiplex PCR; TCRdb's copy has only in-frame clones and lacks some. This sample has almost 350,000 clones, with around 7.6% found just once. Specimen: central memory CD4+ T cells from blood. These receptors were collected from a woman between 18 and 30 years old in good health.

This clone was counted between two and nine times. This chain uses TRBV28 with TRBJ2-5; a possible D gene is TRBD2 (6 bases). This CDR3 spans 15 amino acids. The V end lost 5 bases, the J end lost 4 bases, and 17 bases lay between the germline ends. Germline V gene sequence: CDR1 MDHEN, CDR2 SYDVKM. The CDR3 DNA reads TGTGCCAGCAGTCCGCAGGGACTTGCGGGAGAGACCCAGTACTTC. Residues: CASSPQGLAGETQYF. The full variable domain, completed using reference TRBV28 and TRBJ2-5, is DVKVTQSSRYLVKRTGEKVFLECVQDMDHENMFWYRQDPGLGLRLIYFSYDVKMKEKGDIPEGYSVSREKKERFSLILESASTNQTSMYLCASSPQGLAGETQYFGPGTRLLVL.

This clone showed up just a few times. V gene TRBV4-2 combines with J gene TRBJ2-7; TRBD2 agrees at 10 bases. The CDR3 covers 15 residues. Germline V lookup: CDR1 LGHNA, CDR2 YNFKEQ. V was pared by 1 base and J by 5 bases, with 5 bases of the junction left unmatched. The CDR3 DNA sequence: TGTGCCAGCAGCCAAGTATCAGCGGGAGGGGACGAGCAGTACTTC. Encoded protein: CASSQVSAGGDEQYF.

This clone has ten or more counts. The V call is TRBV11-2, the J call TRBJ2-4; 10 bases agree with TRBD2. Per germline, CDR1 SGHAT and CDR2 FQNNGV. V shed 1 base, J shed 5 bases, and the junction held 5 bases outside the gene matches. The CDR3 spans 16 residues. CDR3 sequence: CASSLASGSSQNIQYF. The CDR3 DNA reads TGTGCCAGCAGCTTAGCTAGCGGGAGTAGTCAAAACATTCAGTACTTC.

In this sample, this clone turned up a few times. The chain joins TRBV4-2 to TRBJ2-1, with unresolved D. Trimming left V 0 bases short and J 15 bases short, with 18 bases between. CDR1 is LGHNA, CDR2 YNFKEQ, per germline. This CDR3 has 14 residues. CDR3 coding DNA: TGTGCCAGCAGCCAAGATCCCGGATCTCCAGACGGGTTCTTC. It encodes CASSQDPGSPDGFF.

This clone has a count of ten or more. This sample includes further DNA sequences coding for the same CDR3. The chain links TRBV7-9 to TRBJ2-3; no clear D. V lost 3 bases, J lost 0 bases, and 7 bases lay in between. The germline V gene has CDR1 SEHNR and CDR2 FQNEAQ (reference sequence). The CDR3 has 14 residues. The DNA of the CDR3 is TGTGCCAGCAGCTTTTCGGGTAGCACAGATACGCAGTATTTT. Translation gives CASSFSGSTDTQYF.

This clone was seen a single time. J is TRBJ2-2 and V is TRBV12-2; TRBD2 reflects the table's D call only, with no check against the DNA. TRBV12-2 is deemed a pseudogene. The CDR3 length is 21 residues. CDR3 region: CASLSGTSGRAEFLVGRELFF. The DNA for the CDR3 is TGTGCAAGTCTCTCTGGGACTAGCGGGAGGGCTGAGTTTTTGGTAGGCCGGGAGCTGTTTTTT.

The chain joins TRBV27 to TRBJ2-1; D is perhaps TRBD2 (6 bases). CDR1 and CDR2 from the germline V gene are MNHEY and SMNVEV (reference sequence). Trimming cost V 2 bases and J 4 bases, with 9 bases left between them. CDR3 length equals 14 residues. The CDR3, as DNA: TGTGCCAGCAGTTTAGGAGGGGCATACAATGAGCAGTTCTTC. Translation gives CASSLGGAYNEQFF.